The following is a T cell receptor (beta chain) sequence with its context. These data are taken from a study of blood T cell repertoires in COVID-19. Profiled with immunoSEQ multiplex PCR; TCRdb holds only in-frame clones, not every one. In the table there are about 480,000 clones, roughly 90% of which are singletons. Germline CDR1 PRHDT, CDR2 FYEKMQ (reference sequence). The V end lost 6 bases, the J end lost 2 bases, and 20 bases lay between the germline ends. This CDR3 is built from 16 residues. This receptor was taken from a woman aged 40-49 years who had recovered from COVID-19. This chain connects TRBV13 to TRBJ2-7, with D perhaps TRBD2 (6 bases). Sample: PBMCs or T cells enriched from blood (not recorded which). The CDR3 loop is CASREAGTGGAYEQYF. CDR3 coding DNA: TGTGCCAGCAGGGAGGCCGGGACTGGGGGAGCCTACGAGCAGTACTTC.